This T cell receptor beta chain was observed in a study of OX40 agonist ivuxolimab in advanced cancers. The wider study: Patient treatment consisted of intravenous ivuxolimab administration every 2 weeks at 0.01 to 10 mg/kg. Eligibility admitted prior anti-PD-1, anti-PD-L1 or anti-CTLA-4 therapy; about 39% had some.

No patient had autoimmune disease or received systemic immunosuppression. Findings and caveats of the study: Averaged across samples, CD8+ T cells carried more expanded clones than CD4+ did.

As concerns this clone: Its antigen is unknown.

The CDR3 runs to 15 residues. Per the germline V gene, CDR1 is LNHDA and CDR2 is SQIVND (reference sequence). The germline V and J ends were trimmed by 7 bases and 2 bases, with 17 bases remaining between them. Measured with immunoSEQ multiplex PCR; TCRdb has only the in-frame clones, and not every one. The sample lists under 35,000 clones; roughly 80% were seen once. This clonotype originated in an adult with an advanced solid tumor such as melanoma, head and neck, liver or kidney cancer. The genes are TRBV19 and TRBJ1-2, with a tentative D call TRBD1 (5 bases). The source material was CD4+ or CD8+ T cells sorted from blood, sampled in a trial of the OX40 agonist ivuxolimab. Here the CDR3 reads CASIHQRGTNYGYTF. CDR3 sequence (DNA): TGTGCCAGTATCCACCAGAGGGGAACCAACTATGGCTACACCTTC.